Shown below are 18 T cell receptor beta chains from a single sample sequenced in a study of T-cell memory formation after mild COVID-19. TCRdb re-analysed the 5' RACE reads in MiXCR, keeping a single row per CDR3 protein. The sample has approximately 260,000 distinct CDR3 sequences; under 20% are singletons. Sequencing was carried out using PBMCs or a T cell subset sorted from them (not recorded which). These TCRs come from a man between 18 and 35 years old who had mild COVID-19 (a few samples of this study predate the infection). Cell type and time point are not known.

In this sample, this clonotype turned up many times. CDR3 in amino acids: CASSLRAGGGDTEAFF. The CDR3 DNA reads as TGCGCCAGCAGCTTGCGGGCAGGGGGCGGTGACACTGAAGCTTTCTTT. The chain uses TRBV5-1 and TRBJ1-1, with 8 bases that match TRBD1. With V trimmed by 1 base and J by 3 bases, 8 bases remained unmatched. This CDR3 has 16 residues. CDR1 is SGHRS and CDR2 is YFSETQ in the germline V gene.

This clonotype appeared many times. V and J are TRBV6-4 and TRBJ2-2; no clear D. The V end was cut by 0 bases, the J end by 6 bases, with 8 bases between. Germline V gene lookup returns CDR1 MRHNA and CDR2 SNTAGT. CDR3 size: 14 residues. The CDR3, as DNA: TGTGCCAGCAGTGACTCGAGAATGTCCGGGGAGCTGTTTTTT. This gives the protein CASSDSRMSGELFF.

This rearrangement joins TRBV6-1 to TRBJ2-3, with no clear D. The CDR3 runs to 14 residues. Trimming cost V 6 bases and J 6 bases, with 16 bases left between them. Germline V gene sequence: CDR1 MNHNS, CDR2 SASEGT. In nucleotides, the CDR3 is TGTGCCAGCAGGCGGACGGTTTGGTCGGATACGCAGTATTTT. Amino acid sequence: CASRRTVWSDTQYF.

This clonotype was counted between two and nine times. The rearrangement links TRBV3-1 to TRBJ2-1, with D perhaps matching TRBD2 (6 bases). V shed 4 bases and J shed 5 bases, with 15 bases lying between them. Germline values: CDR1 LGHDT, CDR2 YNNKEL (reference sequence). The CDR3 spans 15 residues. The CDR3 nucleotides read TGTGCCAGCAGCCGAGGGGCGGGATTAGACAATGAGCAGTTCTTC. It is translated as CASSRGAGLDNEQFF.

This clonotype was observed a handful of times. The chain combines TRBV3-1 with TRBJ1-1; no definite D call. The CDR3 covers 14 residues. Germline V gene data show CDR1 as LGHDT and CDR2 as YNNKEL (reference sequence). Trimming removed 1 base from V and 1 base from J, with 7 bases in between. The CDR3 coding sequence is TGTGCCAGCAGCCAAGGTTTAGCGAACACTGAAGCTTTCTTT. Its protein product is CASSQGLANTEAFF.

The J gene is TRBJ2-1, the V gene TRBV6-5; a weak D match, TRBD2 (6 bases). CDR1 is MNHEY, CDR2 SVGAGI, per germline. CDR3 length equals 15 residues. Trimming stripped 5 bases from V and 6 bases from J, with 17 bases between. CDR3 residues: CASSPESAGLNEQFF. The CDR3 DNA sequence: TGTGCCAGCAGTCCGGAATCTGCGGGGCTCAATGAGCAGTTCTTC.

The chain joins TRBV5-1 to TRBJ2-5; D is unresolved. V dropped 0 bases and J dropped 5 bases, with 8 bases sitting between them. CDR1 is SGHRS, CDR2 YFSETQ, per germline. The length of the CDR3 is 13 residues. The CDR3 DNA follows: TGCGCCAGCAGCTTGGACTGGGCGGAGACCCAGTACTTC. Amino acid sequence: CASSLDWAETQYF.

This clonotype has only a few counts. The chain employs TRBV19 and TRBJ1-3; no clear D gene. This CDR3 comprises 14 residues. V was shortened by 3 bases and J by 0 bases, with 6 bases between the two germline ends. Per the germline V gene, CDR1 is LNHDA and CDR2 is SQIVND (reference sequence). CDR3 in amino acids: CASSIGNSGNTIYF. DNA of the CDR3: TGTGCCAGTAGTATCGGGAACTCTGGAAACACCATATATTTT.

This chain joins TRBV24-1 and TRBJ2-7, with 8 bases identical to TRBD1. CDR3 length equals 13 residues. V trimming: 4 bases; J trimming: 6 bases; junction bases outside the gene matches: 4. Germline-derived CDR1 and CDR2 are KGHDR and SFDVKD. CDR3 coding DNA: TGTGCCACCAGTGACAGGGGGCTCGTCGAGCAGTACTTC. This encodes CATSDRGLVEQYF.

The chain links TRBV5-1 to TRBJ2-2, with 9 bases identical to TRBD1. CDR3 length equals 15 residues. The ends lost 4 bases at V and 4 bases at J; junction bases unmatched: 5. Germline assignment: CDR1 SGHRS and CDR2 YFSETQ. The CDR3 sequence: CASSPDRGATGELFF. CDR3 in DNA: TGCGCCAGCAGCCCAGACAGGGGGGCCACCGGGGAGCTGTTTTTT.

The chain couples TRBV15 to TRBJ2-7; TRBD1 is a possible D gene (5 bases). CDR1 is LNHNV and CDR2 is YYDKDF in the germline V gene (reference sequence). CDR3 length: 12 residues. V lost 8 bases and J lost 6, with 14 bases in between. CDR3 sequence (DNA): TGTGCCACCGGACGTTTGGGGCCCGAGCAGTACTTC. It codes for CATGRLGPEQYF.

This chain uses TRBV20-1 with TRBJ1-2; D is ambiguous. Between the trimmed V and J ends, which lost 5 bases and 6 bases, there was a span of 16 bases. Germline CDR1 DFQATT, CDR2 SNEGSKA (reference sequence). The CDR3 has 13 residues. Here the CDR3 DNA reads TGCAGTGCTCCCAGATGGGCCGGGGATGGCTACACCTTC. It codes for CSAPRWAGDGYTF.

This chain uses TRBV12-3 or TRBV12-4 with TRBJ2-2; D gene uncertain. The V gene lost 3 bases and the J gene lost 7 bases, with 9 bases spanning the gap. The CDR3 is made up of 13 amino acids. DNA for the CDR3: TGTGCCAGCAGTTTTCAGGAGAACGGGGAGCTGTTTTTT. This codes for CASSFQENGELFF.

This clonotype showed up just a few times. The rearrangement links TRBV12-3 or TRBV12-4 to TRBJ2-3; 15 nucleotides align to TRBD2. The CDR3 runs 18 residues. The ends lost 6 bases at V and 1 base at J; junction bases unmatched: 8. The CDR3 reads CASRGWTSGGVRTDTQYF. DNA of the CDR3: TGTGCCAGCAGAGGATGGACTAGCGGGGGGGTGCGCACAGATACGCAGTATTTT.

CDR3 in DNA: TGCGCCAGCAGCCTTAGCGGGGGCCGAAGCGGGACCCAGTACTTC. Translated: CASSLSGGRSGTQYF. V gene TRBV5-1 combines with J gene TRBJ2-5; 9 bases align to TRBD2. Germline CDR1 is SGHRS and CDR2 is YFSETQ. The CDR3 covers 15 residues. Trimming at V came to 4 bases and at J to 7 bases, leaving 11 bases not matched to a gene.

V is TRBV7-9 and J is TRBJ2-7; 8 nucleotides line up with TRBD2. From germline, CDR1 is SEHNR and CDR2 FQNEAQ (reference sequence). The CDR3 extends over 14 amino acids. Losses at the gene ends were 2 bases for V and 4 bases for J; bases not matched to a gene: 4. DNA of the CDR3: TGTGCCAGCAGCTTACAGGCGGGGGGATACGAGCAGTACGTC. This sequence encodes CASSLQAGGYEQYV.

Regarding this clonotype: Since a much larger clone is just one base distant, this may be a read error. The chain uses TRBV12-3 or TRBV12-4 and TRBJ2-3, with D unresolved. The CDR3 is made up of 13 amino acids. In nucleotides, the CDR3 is TGTGCCAGCAGTGTCCTTCTCGCAGATGCGCAGTATTTT. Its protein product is CASSVLLADAQYF.

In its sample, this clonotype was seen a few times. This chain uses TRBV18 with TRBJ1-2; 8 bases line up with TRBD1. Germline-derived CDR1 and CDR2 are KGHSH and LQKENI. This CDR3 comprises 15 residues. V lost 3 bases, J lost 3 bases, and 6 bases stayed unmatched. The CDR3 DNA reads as TGTGCCAGCTCACCTACACCGGGACAGGACTATGGCTACACCTTC. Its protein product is CASSPTPGQDYGYTF.